This T cell receptor (beta chain) was identified during a study of T cell responses to AZD1222 COVID-19 vaccine. This CDR3 region has 12 residues. V was trimmed by 5 bases and J by 5 bases, leaving 9 bases between them. The germline CDR1 and CDR2 sequences are SGHTA and FQGNSA. Study-level points and caveats: Regions left unmutated in variants are reportedly the target of nearly half of spike-specific TCRs.

Second-dose recipients at about 4 or about 12 weeks were treated as one pooled group. Repertoires were generated with immunoSEQ multiplex PCR, while TCRdb's copy carries only in-frame clones and drops some. The sample lists roughly 110,000 clones, approximately 89% occurring once. Note on this clone: The antigen is unknown.

V usage is TRBV7-2 and J usage is TRBJ1-2; tentatively, D is TRBD1 (6 bases). This TCR came from an adult who received the AZD1222 COVID-19 vaccine. The specimen comprised peripheral blood, sampled 28 days after the second AZD1222 dose. Here the CDR3 DNA reads TGTGCCAGCAGCGCAGGGGTTTATGGCTACACCTTC. Its protein is CASSAGVYGYTF. Filled out from reference TRBV7-2 and TRBJ1-2, the complete variable domain reads GAGVSQSPSNKVTEKGKDVELRCDPISGHTALYWYRQSLGQGLEFLIYFQGNSAPDKSGLPSDRFSAERTGGSVSTLTIQRTQQEDSAVYLCASSAGVYGYTFGSGTRLTVV.